Included here is one T cell receptor beta chain sequence, with context. Its antigen remains unidentified. The TCRbeta library was prepared with unique molecular identifiers. TCRdb analysed the PCR reads with MiXCR anew, one entry per CDR3 protein. This sample yields 140,000 or so distinct CDR3 sequences, of which about 8.8% are seen a single time; 15% to 20% belongs to the top ten. The source of the sample is a study of T-cell reconstitution after alpha-beta-depleted transplantation in children. Study-wide points: High day-60 TCRbeta diversity in some patients came from surviving recipient T cells and thymic progenitors.

The sequence was obtained from a female patient aged 2 to 10 who had a stem cell transplant for congenital amegakaryocytic thrombocytopenia, so the T cells may come from the graft donor. The starting material was PBMCs, mostly from graft donor cells, obtained 180 days after TCRalphabeta/CD19-depleted stem cell transplant.

In DNA form, the CDR3 reads TGTGCCAGCAGCTTAGGGACTAGGTGGAAAGATACGCAGTATTTT. Protein: CASSLGTRWKDTQYF. This chain uses TRBV7-9 with TRBJ2-3; 7 nucleotides line up with TRBD2. With V trimmed by 1 base and J by 5 bases, 6 bases remained unmatched. Germline V CDR1 and CDR2: SEHNR, FQNEAQ (reference sequence). This CDR3 is 15 amino acids long. Full variable domain (outside the CDR3, taken from reference TRBV7-9 and TRBJ2-3): DTGVSQNPRHKITKRGQNVTFRCDPISEHNRLYWYRQTLGQGPEFLTYFQNEAQLEKSRLLSDRFSAERPKGSFSTLEIQRTEQGDSAMYLCASSLGTRWKDTQYFGPGTRLTVL.